This passage covers 26 T cell receptor beta chains from one sample sequenced in a study of shared clonotypes between healthy human individuals. Sequencing used immunoSEQ multiplex PCR; TCRdb keeps in-frame clones, though not all of them. The sample includes approximately 1.5 million clones, nearly 99% of them seen just once. Material for sequencing was naive CD4+ T cells sorted from blood. Subset of the sample: CD45RA+ positively selected. These receptor sequences come from a man aged 30-40 years in good health.

The chain recombines TRBV12-5 with TRBJ2-3; D is undetermined. CDR1 and CDR2 (germline): LGHNT, FRNRAP. V lost 1 base and J lost 0, with 14 bases in between. This CDR3 has 17 residues. The CDR3 DNA reads TGTGCTAGTGGTTTGGGCGAGTATCGTGCTAGCACAGATACGCAGTATTTT. Its protein product is CASGLGEYRASTDTQYF.

The chain joins TRBV6-1 to TRBJ2-1; possible D gene TRBD1, 5 bases. This CDR3 contains 15 residues. The V gene lost 2 bases and the J gene lost 4 bases, with 12 bases spanning the gap. Per the germline V gene, CDR1 is MNHNS and CDR2 is SASEGT. This CDR3 reads CASSENAGPYNEQFF. For the CDR3, the DNA is TGTGCCAGCAGTGAAAATGCAGGGCCTTACAATGAGCAGTTCTTC.

The chain joins TRBV5-1 to TRBJ2-7; D unclear. Germline V CDR1 and CDR2: SGHRS, YFSETQ. This CDR3 is 15 amino acids long. V lost 4 bases to trimming and J lost 2 bases, with 16 bases between them. The CDR3, as DNA: TGCGCCAGCAGCCCCCTCACCACCGGGCCCTACGAGCAGTACTTC. Amino acid sequence: CASSPLTTGPYEQYF.

The chain carries TRBV2 and TRBJ2-1; D may be TRBD1 or TRBD2 (5 bases each). The CDR3 totals 17 residues. V was trimmed by 7 bases and J by 0 bases, leaving 19 bases between them. Germline-derived CDR1 and CDR2 are SNHLY and FYNNEI. CDR3 sequence (DNA): TGTGCCAGCACCCAATCTATATTGAGGGGCTCCTACAATGAGCAGTTCTTC. This codes for CASTQSILRGSYNEQFF.

This clone is a singleton in its sample. The same CDR3 is also encoded by other DNA sequences in this sample. The chain employs TRBV2 and TRBJ2-7; TRBD1 matches 7 bases. CDR3 length equals 12 residues. In germline, CDR1 is SNHLY, CDR2 FYNNEI. Trimming cost V 6 bases and J 3 bases; bases outside gene matches: 2. The CDR3 protein is CASSRDSYEQYF. The CDR3 DNA follows: TGTGCCAGCAGCCGGGACAGCTACGAGCAGTACTTC.

This chain uses TRBV7-9 with TRBJ2-1; 7 nucleotides match TRBD1. The germline gives CDR1 SEHNR, CDR2 FQNEAQ (reference sequence). Trimming took 2 bases from V and 6 from J; bases not matched to a gene: 10. The CDR3 has 16 amino acids. CDR3 DNA sequence: TGTGCCAGCAGCTTACGTCCAGGGGGAGTAGCCAATGAGCAGTTCTTC. Protein product: CASSLRPGGVANEQFF.

V usage is TRBV5-4 and J usage is TRBJ1-1, with unresolved D. The V and J ends lost 4 bases and 1 base respectively, with 17 bases between them. In germline, CDR1 is SGHNT, CDR2 YYREEE (reference sequence). The CDR3 runs to 16 residues. The CDR3 DNA reads as TGTGCCAGCAGCGCCCTCGGCGCTCTCCGGAACACTGAAGCTTTCTTT. Its protein product is CASSALGALRNTEAFF.

This chain uses TRBV5-5 with TRBJ2-2; a possible D gene is TRBD2 (6 bases). V was cut by 3 bases and J by 3 bases, with 15 bases left in between. This CDR3 spans 16 amino acids. CDR1 is SGHKS and CDR2 is YYEKEE in the germline V gene (reference sequence). Here the CDR3 DNA reads TGTGCCAGCAGCTACCTGTCAGGACTACACACCGGGGAGCTGTTTTTT. Its protein is CASSYLSGLHTGELFF.

This chain uses TRBV5-1 with TRBJ1-1, with D tentatively TRBD1 (5 bases). This CDR3 comprises 15 residues. Between the trimmed V and J ends, which lost 2 bases and 5 bases, there was a span of 16 bases. Looked up from germline, CDR1 is SGHRS and CDR2 is YFSETQ. CDR3 protein: CASSLEGTGGTEAFF. In DNA, the CDR3 is TGCGCCAGCAGCTTAGAGGGGACCGGGGGGACTGAAGCTTTCTTT.

The chain is built from TRBV28 and TRBJ2-1; 7 bases align to TRBD1. Germline loops: CDR1 MDHEN, CDR2 SYDVKM. This CDR3 comprises 17 residues. V lost 3 bases and J lost 7; bases outside the gene matches: 15. CDR3 nucleotides: TGTGCCAGCAGTTTCCTAGTCAGAGGCAGGGGGAGTAATGAGCAGTTCTTC. Protein product: CASSFLVRGRGSNEQFF. The full variable domain, its missing parts supplied by reference TRBV28 and TRBJ2-1, is DVKVTQSSRYLVKRTGEKVFLECVQDMDHENMFWYRQDPGLGLRLIYFSYDVKMKEKGDIPEGYSVSREKKERFSLILESASTNQTSMYLCASSFLVRGRGSNEQFFGPGTRLTVL.

V gene TRBV10-3 combines with J gene TRBJ2-3; no clear D gene. Germline V CDR1 and CDR2: ENHRY, SYGVKD. With 3 bases removed from V and 3 bases from J, the gap between germline ends came to 16 bases. This CDR3 has 16 amino acids. The CDR3 nucleotides are TGTGCCATCAGTGACCAACTCCGCCTGGGGACAGATACGCAGTATTTT. Amino acids: CAISDQLRLGTDTQYF.

The V gene is TRBV7-7, the J gene TRBJ2-1; D call uncertain. This CDR3 region has 17 residues. Per the germline V gene, CDR1 is SSHAT and CDR2 is FNYEAQ (reference sequence). V was clipped by 3 bases and J by 0 bases, with 15 bases between them. The CDR3 nucleotides read TGTGCCAGCAGCTTGTCAATTGGCATTAGCTCCTACAATGAGCAGTTCTTC. Translated: CASSLSIGISSYNEQFF. Supplemented by reference TRBV7-7 and TRBJ2-1, the full variable domain reads GAGVSQSPRYKVTKRGQDVTLRCDPISSHATLYWYQQALGQGPEFLTYFNYEAQPDKSGLPSDRFSAERPEGSISTLTIQRTEQRDSAMYRCASSLSIGISSYNEQFFGPGTRLTVL.

The chain employs TRBV16 and TRBJ1-1; tentatively, D is TRBD1 (5 bases). V was trimmed by 0 bases and J by 4 bases, leaving 12 bases between them. Germline CDR1 and CDR2: KGHSY and FQNENV. The CDR3 has 15 amino acids. CDR3 nucleotides: TGTGCCAGCAGCCAATCATCCCCCAGGGCCACTGAAGCTTTCTTT. This translates into CASSQSSPRATEAFF.

The chain is built from TRBV6-6 and TRBJ1-5; maybe TRBD1 (5 bases). The length of the CDR3 is 15 residues. Germline-derived CDR1 and CDR2 are MNHNY and SVGAGI (reference sequence). The ends were cut back, 6 bases at V and 0 bases at J, with 12 bases in the middle. As DNA, the CDR3 is TGTGCCAGCAGGGAGACAGAATATAGCAATCAGCCCCAGCATTTT. It codes for CASRETEYSNQPQHF.

The chain recombines TRBV6-5 with TRBJ2-3; 7 nucleotides match TRBD2. CDR3 length equals 16 residues. Per the germline V gene, CDR1 is MNHEY and CDR2 is SVGAGI. V was pared by 0 bases and J by 3 bases, with 6 bases of the junction left unmatched. CDR3 region: CASSYSGGIRTDTQYF. CDR3 sequence (DNA): TGTGCCAGCAGTTACTCGGGAGGGATCCGGACAGATACGCAGTATTTT.

The V gene is TRBV14, the J gene TRBJ2-1, with 10 bases identical to TRBD2. Germline-derived CDR1 and CDR2 are SGHDN and FVKESK. This CDR3 contains 16 residues. V shed 0 bases, J shed 5 bases, and the junction held 4 bases outside the gene matches. CDR3 DNA: TGTGCCAGCAGCCAAGAGGGGACTAGCGTAAACAATGAGCAGTTCTTC. It specifies CASSQEGTSVNNEQFF.

The chain recombines TRBV14 with TRBJ2-5, with TRBD1 as a possible D gene (5 bases). Per germline, CDR1 SGHDN and CDR2 FVKESK. The CDR3 spans 13 residues. With 3 bases removed from V and 5 bases from J, the gap between germline ends came to 10 bases. As DNA, the CDR3 is TGTGCCAGCAGCCACAGGGATTACGAGACCCAGTACTTC. Its translation: CASSHRDYETQYF. The complete variable domain, with remaining parts taken from reference TRBV14 and TRBJ2-5, reads EAGVTQFPSHSVIEKGQTVTLRCDPISGHDNLYWYRRVMGKEIKFLLHFVKESKQDESGMPNNRFLAERTGGTYSTLKVQPAELEDSGVYFCASSHRDYETQYFGPGTRLLVL.

The chain links TRBV7-2 to TRBJ2-1; 7 nucleotides agree with TRBD2. The germline gives CDR1 SGHTA, CDR2 FQGNSA. This CDR3 is 14 amino acids long. The V segment lost 6 bases and the J segment 3 bases; nucleotides outside the gene matches: 5. The CDR3 DNA follows: TGTGCCAGCAGGACCGGGACTAACTACAATGAGCAGTTCTTC. This encodes CASRTGTNYNEQFF.

The CDR3 sequence is CAWSQGGTSGTDTQYF. DNA of the CDR3: TGTGCCTGGAGTCAGGGGGGGACTAGTGGGACGGATACGCAGTATTTT. V gene TRBV30 combines with J gene TRBJ2-3, with a tentative D call TRBD2 (8 bases). The germline V gene has CDR1 GTSNPN and CDR2 SVGIG (reference sequence). The V end lost 2 bases, the J end lost 6 bases, and 21 bases lay between the germline ends. The CDR3 sequence is 16 residues long.

The chain has TRBV28 and TRBJ1-2, with D maybe TRBD1 (5 bases). V was cut by 4 bases and J by 4 bases, with 16 bases left in between. The CDR3 has 15 amino acids. The germline V gene encodes CDR1 MDHEN and CDR2 SYDVKM. CDR3 nucleotide sequence: TGTGCCAGCAGTTCGGGGACGGGGTTCGTCTATGGCTACACCTTC. This encodes CASSSGTGFVYGYTF.

The V call is TRBV6-5, the J call TRBJ2-7, with 9 bases aligning to TRBD1. Germline V gives CDR1 MNHEY, CDR2 SVGAGI. The V segment lost 4 bases and the J segment 3 bases; nucleotides outside the gene matches: 1. This CDR3 has 13 amino acids. The CDR3 coding sequence is TGTGCCAGCAGTTGGGACAGGGACTACGAGCAGTACTTC. This sequence encodes CASSWDRDYEQYF.

The rearrangement joins TRBV29-1 to TRBJ1-1; a weak D match, TRBD1 (5 bases). V shed 4 bases and J shed 3 bases, with 9 bases lying between them. Germline assignment: CDR1 SQVTM and CDR2 ANQGSEA. The CDR3 is made up of 12 amino acids. The chain's CDR3 is CSVGQRHTEAFF. The DNA for the CDR3 is TGCAGCGTTGGACAGAGACACACTGAAGCTTTCTTT.

This rearrangement joins TRBV7-8 to TRBJ2-3; D may be TRBD2 (6 bases). The germline CDR1 and CDR2 sequences are SGHVS and FQNEAQ. The germline V and J ends were trimmed by 4 bases and 5 bases, with 10 bases remaining between them. The CDR3 consists of 13 residues. The CDR3 bases are TGTGCCAGCAGCTCAACCGGGAGAGATACGCAGTATTTT. The encoded protein is CASSSTGRDTQYF.

The chain links TRBV7-2 to TRBJ2-3; the match to TRBD2 covers 11 bases. This CDR3 contains 16 residues. CDR1 SGHTA and CDR2 FQGNSA come from the germline V gene. Trimming at V came to 6 bases and at J to 0 bases, leaving 5 bases not matched to a gene. The CDR3 is CASRPSGRLSTDTQYF. CDR3 coding DNA: TGTGCCAGCAGACCTAGCGGGAGGCTGAGCACAGATACGCAGTATTTT.

The DNA of the CDR3 is TGTGCCATCAGTGGGGGGACAGGTAATGAAAAACTGTTTTTT. Its translation is CAISGGTGNEKLFF. V gene TRBV10-3 combines with J gene TRBJ1-4, with 8 bases fitting TRBD1. The CDR3 loop spans 14 amino acids. Germline V gene sequence: CDR1 ENHRY, CDR2 SYGVKD. The junction had 2 bases not matched to a gene; V was cut back by 4 bases and J by 4 bases.

The chain combines TRBV5-1 with TRBJ2-7, with 12 bases that match TRBD2. Germline V lookup: CDR1 SGHRS, CDR2 YFSETQ. J gave up 2 bases and V 5 bases, and 2 bases lay outside the gene matches. The CDR3 covers 14 residues. DNA of the CDR3: TGCGCCAGCAGGACTAGCGGGGGTCCCTACGAGCAGTACTTC. Translation gives CASRTSGGPYEQYF.